This TCR beta chain was recorded in a study of identical twins. Study-wide findings and caveats: Within cord blood, abundant beta clonotypes carried fewer insertions, but memory repertoires showed no such trend. Alpha sequences out of frame and shared by twins had excess low generation probability. There is a chance that invariant MAIT and iNKT cells partially muddied zero-insertion analyses.

TCRdb reprocessed the 5' RACE reads via MiXCR and lists one record per CDR3 protein. The table shows approximately 630,000 distinct CDR3 sequences, with just over 7% occurring only once. Germline V gives CDR1 DFQATT, CDR2 SNEGSKA (reference sequence). V was trimmed by 3 bases and J by 4 bases, leaving 9 bases between them. This CDR3 contains 12 residues. This clonotype came up many times. What it binds is unknown. This same sample was also part of a study on yellow fever vaccine responses in identical twins.

Sequencing was performed on PBMCs. The sequence was collected from a young woman in good health. This chain uses TRBV20-1 with TRBJ1-1; D unclear. In DNA, the CDR3 is TGCAGTGCTAGTGACCAGGTCACTGAAGCTTTCTTT. This encodes CSASDQVTEAFF.